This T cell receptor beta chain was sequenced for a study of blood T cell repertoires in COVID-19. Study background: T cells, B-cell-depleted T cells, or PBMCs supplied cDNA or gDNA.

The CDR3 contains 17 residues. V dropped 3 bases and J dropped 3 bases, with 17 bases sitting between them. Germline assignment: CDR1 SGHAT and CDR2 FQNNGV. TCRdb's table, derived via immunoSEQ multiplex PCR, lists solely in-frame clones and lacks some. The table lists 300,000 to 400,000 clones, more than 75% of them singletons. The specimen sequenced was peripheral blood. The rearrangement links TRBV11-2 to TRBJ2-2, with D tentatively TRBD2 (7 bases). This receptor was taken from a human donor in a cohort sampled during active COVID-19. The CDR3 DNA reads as TGTGCCAGCAGCTTCCGTAGGGGGGGAGGTGACACCGGGGAGCTGTTTTTT. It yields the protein CASSFRRGGGDTGELFF.